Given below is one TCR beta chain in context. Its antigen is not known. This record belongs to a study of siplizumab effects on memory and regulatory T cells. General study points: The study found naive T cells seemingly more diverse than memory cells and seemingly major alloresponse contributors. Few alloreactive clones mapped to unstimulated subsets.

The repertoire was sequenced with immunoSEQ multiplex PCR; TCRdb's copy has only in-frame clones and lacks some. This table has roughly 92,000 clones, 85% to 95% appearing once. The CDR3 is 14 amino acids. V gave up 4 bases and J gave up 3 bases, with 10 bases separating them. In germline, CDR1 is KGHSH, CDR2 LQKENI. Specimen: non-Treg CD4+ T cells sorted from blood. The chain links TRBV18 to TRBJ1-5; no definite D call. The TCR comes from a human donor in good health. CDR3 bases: TGTGCCAGCTCACACGGGTCGGCCAATCAGCCCCAGCATTTT. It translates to CASSHGSANQPQHF.